The clone carrying this TCR beta chain was counted once. Antigen: not known. Assay: immunoSEQ multiplex PCR; the TCRdb copy retains only in-frame clones and omits some. The data contain more than 150,000 clones, roughly 93% of them seen just once; the ten biggest clones take up 7.5% to 9.5%. The data derive from a study of T cell responses to AZD1222 COVID-19 vaccine. On the study more broadly: Both about-4-week and about-12-week second-dose recipients were combined. Study-level points and caveats: Increases in Spike-specific TCR breadth and depth were seen after two AZD1222 doses. Clonal diversity may have been underestimated, and the donors were mostly white British, with more females than males.

The CDR3 is made up of 15 amino acids. Between the trimmed V and J ends, which lost 0 bases and 4 bases, there was a span of 12 bases. The germline gives CDR1 LGHNA, CDR2 YSLEER. This TCR came from an adult in good health. Sequences were derived from peripheral blood, sampled on day 0 of AZD1222 vaccination. This rearrangement joins TRBV4-3 to TRBJ1-2; D is unclear. CDR3 in DNA: TGCGCCAGCAGCCAAGATCACACGGGGTTCTATGGCTACACCTTC. It codes for CASSQDHTGFYGYTF.